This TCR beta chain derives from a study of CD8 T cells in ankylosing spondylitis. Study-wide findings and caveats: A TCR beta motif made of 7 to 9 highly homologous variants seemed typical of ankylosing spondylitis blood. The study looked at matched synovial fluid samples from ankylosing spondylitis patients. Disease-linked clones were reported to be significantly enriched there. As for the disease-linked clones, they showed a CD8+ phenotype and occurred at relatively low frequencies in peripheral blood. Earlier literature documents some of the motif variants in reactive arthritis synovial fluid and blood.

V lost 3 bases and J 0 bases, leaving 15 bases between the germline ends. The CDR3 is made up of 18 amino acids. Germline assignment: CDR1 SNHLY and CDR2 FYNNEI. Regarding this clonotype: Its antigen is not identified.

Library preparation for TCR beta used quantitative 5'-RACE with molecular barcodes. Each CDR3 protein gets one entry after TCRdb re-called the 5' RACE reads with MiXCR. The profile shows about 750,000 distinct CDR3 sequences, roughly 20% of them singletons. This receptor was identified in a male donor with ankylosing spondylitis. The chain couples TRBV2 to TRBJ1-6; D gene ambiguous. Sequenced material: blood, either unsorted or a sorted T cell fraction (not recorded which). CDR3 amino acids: CASSEFVPSGSYNSPLHF. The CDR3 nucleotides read TGTGCCAGCAGTGAGTTTGTCCCTTCGGGCTCCTATAATTCACCCCTCCACTTT.